This T cell receptor (beta chain) was obtained from a study of response to subunit inactivated influenza vaccine. The study, taken as a whole, reports: After each seasonal influenza vaccination, few new T cells are recruited, the authors suggested.

Notes on this clonotype: Its antigen is not identified.

TCRdb itself ran the RT-PCR reads through MiXCR, one entry per CDR3 protein. The sample has roughly 500,000 distinct CDR3 sequences; around 25% are singletons. From germline, CDR1 is SEHNR and CDR2 FQNEAQ (reference sequence). V was pared by 5 bases and J by 1 base, with 9 bases between. This CDR3 comprises 14 residues. The genes are TRBV7-9 and TRBJ1-3; D unclear. This receptor was taken from a man aged 50 to 60 who received an inactivated influenza vaccine. The input for sequencing was CD4+ T cells sorted from PBMCs, taken more than 4 days after vaccination. CDR3 sequence (DNA): TGTGCCAGCAGCAGACCCAGGTCTGGAAACACCATATATTTT. It codes for CASSRPRSGNTIYF.